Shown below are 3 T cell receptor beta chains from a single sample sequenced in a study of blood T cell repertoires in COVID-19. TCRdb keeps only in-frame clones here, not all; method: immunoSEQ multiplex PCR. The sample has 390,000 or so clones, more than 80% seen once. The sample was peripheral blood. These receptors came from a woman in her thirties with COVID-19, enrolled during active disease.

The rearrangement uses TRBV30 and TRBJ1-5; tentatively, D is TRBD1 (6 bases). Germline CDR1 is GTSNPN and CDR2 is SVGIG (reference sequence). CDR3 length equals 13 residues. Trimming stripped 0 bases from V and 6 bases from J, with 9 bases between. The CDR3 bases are TGTGCCTGGAGTGTGGGGGCTGGTCAGCCCCAGCATTTT. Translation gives CAWSVGAGQPQHF.

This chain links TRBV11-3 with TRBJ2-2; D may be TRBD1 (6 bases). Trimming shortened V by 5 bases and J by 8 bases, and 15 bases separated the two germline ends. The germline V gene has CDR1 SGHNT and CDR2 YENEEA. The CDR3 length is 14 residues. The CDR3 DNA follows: TGTGCCAGCAGCCTTACGAGGGGGTCAGGGGAGCTGTTTTTT. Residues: CASSLTRGSGELFF.

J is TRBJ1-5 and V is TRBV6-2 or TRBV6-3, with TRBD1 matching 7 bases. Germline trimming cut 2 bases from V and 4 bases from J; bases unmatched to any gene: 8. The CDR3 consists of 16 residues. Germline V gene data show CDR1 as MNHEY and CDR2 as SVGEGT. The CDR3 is CASSYQTGRENQPQHF. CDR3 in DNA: TGTGCCAGCAGTTACCAGACAGGGCGAGAAAATCAGCCCCAGCATTTT.